This is a list of T cell receptor beta chains from one sample in a study of T cell repertoires in cytomegalovirus infection. From the reads, TCRdb called clonotypes with MiXCR, one entry per CDR3 protein. The profile covers 150,000 to 200,000 distinct CDR3 sequences, with approximately 20% appearing a single time and approximately 3% taken by the ten largest. Specimen: PBMCs. The receptors shown here come from a human donor in good health (CMV status not recorded). Some clones in this sample may be carry-over from other donors' samples. CDR3s leave out the opening cysteine and the closing phenylalanine or tryptophan.

13,TRBV6-1,ASSEGAGQGISES
13,TRBV12-3/TRBV12-4,ASAASRENTGELF
13,TRBV15,ATSRDNKGQETQY
11,TRBV2,ASSWTSGNEQF
13,TRBV6-2/TRBV6-3,ASSYFSPVYNEQF
13,TRBV2,ASSEARGAYGEQY
13,TRBV7-2,ASSRQGQGAWEQY
10,TRBV25-1,ASSEKSNEQF
10,TRBV7-9,ASTLGAVEQF
11,TRBV4-1,ASSRRDGYGYT
13,TRBV12-3/TRBV12-4,ASSFTGVSGNTIY